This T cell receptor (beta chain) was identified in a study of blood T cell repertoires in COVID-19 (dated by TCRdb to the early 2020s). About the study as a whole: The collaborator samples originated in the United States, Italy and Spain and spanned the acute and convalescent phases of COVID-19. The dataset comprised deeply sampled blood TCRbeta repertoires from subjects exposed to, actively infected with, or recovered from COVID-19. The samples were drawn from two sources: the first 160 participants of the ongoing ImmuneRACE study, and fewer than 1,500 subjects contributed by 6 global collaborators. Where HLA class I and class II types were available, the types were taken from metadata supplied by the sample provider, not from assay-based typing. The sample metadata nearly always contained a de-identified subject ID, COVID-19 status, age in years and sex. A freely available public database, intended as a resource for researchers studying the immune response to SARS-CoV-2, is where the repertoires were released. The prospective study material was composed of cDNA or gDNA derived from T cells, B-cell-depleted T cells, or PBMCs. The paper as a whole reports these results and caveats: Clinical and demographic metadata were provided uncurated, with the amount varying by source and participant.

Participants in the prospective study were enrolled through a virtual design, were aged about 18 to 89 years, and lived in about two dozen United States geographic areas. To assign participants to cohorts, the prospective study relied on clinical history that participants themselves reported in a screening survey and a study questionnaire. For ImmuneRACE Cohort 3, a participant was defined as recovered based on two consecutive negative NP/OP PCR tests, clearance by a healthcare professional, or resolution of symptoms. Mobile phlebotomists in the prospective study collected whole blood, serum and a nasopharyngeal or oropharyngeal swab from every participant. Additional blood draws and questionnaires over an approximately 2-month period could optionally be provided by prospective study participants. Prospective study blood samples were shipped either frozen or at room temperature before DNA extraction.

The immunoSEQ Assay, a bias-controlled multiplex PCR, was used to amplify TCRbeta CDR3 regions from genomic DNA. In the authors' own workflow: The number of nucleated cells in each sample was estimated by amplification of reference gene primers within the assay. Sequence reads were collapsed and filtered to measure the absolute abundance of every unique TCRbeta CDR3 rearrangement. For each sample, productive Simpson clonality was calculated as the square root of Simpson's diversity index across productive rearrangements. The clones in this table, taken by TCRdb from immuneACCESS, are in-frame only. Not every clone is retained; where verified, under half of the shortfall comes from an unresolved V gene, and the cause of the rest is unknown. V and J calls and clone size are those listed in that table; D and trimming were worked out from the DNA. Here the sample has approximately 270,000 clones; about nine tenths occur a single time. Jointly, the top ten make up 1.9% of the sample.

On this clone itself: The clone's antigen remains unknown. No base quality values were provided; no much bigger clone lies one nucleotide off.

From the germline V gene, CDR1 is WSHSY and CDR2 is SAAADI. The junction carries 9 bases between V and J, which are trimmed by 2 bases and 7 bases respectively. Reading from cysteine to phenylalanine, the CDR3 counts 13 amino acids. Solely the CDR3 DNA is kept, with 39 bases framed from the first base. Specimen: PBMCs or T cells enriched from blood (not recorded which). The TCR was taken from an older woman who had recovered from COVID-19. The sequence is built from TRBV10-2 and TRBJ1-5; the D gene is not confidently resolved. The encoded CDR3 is CASSEAGRQPQHF. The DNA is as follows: TGCGCCAGCAGTGAGGCCGGGAGACAGCCCCAGCATTTT.